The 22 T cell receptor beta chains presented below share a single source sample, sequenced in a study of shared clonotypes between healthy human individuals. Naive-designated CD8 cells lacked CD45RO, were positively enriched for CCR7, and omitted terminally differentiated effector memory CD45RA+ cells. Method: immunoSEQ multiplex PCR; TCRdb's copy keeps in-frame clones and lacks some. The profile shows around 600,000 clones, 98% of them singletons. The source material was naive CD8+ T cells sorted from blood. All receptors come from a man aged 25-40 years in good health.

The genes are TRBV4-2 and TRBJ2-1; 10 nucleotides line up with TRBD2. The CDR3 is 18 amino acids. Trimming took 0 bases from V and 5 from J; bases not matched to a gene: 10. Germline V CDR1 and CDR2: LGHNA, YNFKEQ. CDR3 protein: CASSQDPERAGGHNEQFF. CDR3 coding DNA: TGTGCCAGCAGCCAAGATCCCGAGCGAGCGGGAGGGCACAATGAGCAGTTCTTC.

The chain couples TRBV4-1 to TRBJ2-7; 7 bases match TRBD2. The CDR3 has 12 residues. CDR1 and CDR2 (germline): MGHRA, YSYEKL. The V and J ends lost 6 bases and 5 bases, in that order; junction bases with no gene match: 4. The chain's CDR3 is CASRAGNDEQYF. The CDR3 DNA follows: TGCGCCAGCAGAGCGGGAAACGACGAGCAGTACTTC.

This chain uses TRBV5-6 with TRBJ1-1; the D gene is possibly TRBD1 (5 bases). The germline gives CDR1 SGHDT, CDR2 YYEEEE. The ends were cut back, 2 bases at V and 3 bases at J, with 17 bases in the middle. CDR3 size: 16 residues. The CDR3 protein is CASSFGRGRLDTEAFF. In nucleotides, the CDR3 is TGTGCCAGCAGCTTTGGTAGGGGACGGTTGGACACTGAAGCTTTCTTT.

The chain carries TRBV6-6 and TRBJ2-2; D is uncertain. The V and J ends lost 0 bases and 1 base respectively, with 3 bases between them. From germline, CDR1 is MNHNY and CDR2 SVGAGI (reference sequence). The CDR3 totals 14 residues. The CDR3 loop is CASSYSVNTGELFF. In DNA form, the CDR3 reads TGTGCCAGCAGTTACTCTGTGAACACCGGGGAGCTGTTTTTT.

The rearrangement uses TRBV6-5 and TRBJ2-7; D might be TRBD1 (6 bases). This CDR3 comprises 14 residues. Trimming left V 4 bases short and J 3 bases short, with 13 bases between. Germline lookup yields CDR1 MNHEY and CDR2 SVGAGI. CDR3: CASSSTGLNYEQYF. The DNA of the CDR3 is TGTGCCAGCAGTTCCACAGGGCTCAACTACGAGCAGTACTTC.

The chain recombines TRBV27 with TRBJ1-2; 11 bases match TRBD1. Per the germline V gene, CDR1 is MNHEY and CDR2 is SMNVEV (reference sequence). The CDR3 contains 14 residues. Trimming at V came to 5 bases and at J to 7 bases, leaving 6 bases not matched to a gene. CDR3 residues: CASSPGQGVGGYTF. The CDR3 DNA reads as TGTGCCAGCAGTCCGGGACAGGGGGTGGGTGGCTACACCTTC.

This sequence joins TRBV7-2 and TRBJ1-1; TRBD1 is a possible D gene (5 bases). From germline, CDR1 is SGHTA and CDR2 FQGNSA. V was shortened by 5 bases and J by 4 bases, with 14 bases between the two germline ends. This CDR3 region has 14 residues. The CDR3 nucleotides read TGTGCCAGCAGCCCCGTGGGGGGGGGCACTGAAGCTTTCTTT. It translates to CASSPVGGGTEAFF.

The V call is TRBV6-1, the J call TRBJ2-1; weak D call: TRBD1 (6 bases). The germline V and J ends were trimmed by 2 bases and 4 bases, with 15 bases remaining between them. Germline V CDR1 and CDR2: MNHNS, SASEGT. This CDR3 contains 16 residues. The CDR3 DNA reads TGTGCCAGCAGTGAAAATTTTTGGGACACTTACAATGAGCAGTTCTTC. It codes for CASSENFWDTYNEQFF.

The CDR3 loop reads CASSVTSTGNTIYF. CDR3 sequence (DNA): TGTGCCAGCAGCGTAACTTCTACTGGAAACACCATATATTTT. The chain has TRBV9 and TRBJ1-3; D gene unclear. The CDR3 runs 14 residues. With 1 base removed from V and 2 bases from J, the gap between germline ends came to 7 bases. CDR1 and CDR2 (germline): SGDLS, YYNGEE.

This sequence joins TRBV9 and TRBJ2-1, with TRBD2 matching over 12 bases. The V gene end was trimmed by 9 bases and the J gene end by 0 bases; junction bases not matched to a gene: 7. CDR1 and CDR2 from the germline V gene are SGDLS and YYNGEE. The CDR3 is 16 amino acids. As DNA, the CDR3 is TGTGCCACTAGCGGGAGGGGGTCCAGCTCCTACAATGAGCAGTTCTTC. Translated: CATSGRGSSSYNEQFF.

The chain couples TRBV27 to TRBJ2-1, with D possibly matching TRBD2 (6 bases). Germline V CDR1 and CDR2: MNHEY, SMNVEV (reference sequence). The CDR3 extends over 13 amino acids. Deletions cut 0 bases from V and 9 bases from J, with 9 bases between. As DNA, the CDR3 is TGTGCCAGCAGTTTATCGCAGCGGGCTGAGCAGTTCTTC. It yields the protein CASSLSQRAEQFF.

The CDR3 nucleotides read TGTGCCAGCACCCTAGCGGATGAAGGCTACGAGCAGTACTTC. Protein product: CASTLADEGYEQYF. This sequence joins TRBV7-6 and TRBJ2-7; 7 nucleotides agree with TRBD2. Germline V lookup: CDR1 SGHVS, CDR2 FNYEAQ. Trimming took 7 bases from V and 3 from J; bases not matched to a gene: 9. The CDR3 covers 14 residues.

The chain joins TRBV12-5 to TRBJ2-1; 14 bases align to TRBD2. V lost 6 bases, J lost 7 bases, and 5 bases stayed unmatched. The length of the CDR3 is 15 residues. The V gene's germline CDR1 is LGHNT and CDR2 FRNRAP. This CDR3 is CASGPGLAGGNEQFF. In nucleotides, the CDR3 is TGTGCTAGTGGCCCCGGACTAGCGGGAGGTAATGAGCAGTTCTTC.

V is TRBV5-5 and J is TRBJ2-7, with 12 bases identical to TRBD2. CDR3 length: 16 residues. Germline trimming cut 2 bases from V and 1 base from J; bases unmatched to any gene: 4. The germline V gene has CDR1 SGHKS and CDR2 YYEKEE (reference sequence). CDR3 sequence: CASSFRLAGGSYEQYF. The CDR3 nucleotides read TGTGCCAGCAGCTTTCGGCTAGCGGGAGGGTCCTACGAGCAGTACTTC.

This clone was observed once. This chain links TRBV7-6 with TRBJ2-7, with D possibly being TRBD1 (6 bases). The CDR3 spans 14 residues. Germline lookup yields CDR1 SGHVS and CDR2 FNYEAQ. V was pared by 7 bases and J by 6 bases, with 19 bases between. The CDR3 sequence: CASNKGGLLGEQYF. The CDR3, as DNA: TGTGCCAGCAACAAAGGGGGTCTGCTGGGCGAGCAGTACTTC.

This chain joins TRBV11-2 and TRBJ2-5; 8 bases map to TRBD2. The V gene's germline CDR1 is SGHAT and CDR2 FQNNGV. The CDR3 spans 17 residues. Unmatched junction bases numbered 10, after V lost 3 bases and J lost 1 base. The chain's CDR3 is CASSFYTSGGPQETQYF. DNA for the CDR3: TGTGCCAGCAGCTTCTACACTAGCGGAGGACCCCAAGAGACCCAGTACTTC.

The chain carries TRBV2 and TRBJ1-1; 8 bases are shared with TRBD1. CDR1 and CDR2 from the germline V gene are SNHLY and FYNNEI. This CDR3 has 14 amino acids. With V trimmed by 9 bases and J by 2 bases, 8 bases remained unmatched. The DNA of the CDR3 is TGTGCCAGTAGGGACAGGACATTTAACACTGAAGCTTTCTTT. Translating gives CASRDRTFNTEAFF.

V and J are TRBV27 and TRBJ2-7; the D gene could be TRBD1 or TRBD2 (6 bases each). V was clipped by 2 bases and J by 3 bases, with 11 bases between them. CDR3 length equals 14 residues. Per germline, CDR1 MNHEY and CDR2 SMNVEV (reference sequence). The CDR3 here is CASSLVQGGYEQYF. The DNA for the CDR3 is TGTGCCAGCAGTTTAGTACAGGGAGGCTACGAGCAGTACTTC.

The CDR3 DNA is TGTGCCAGCGTCAGCGGGAGCGGCAATGAGCAGTTCTTC. It is translated as CASVSGSGNEQFF. V is TRBV28 and J is TRBJ2-1; 8 bases map to TRBD2. The ends lost 8 bases at V and 6 bases at J; junction bases unmatched: 6. Germline-derived CDR1 and CDR2 are MDHEN and SYDVKM. The CDR3 runs to 13 residues.

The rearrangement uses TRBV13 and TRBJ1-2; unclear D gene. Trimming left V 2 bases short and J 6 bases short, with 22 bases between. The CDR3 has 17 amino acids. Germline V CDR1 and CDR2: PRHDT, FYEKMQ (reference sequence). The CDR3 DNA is TGTGCCAGCAGCTTAATCGTAGGTTCGTCGGCAGGCCATGGCTACACCTTC. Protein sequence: CASSLIVGSSAGHGYTF.

CDR3 coding DNA: TGTGCCAGCAGCATTACGTACCAAGAGACCCAGTACTTC. It specifies CASSITYQETQYF. The rearrangement links TRBV7-9 to TRBJ2-5; D is unclear. V lost 5 bases, J lost 0 bases, and 7 bases lay in between. CDR1 is SEHNR and CDR2 is FQNEAQ in the germline V gene (reference sequence). This CDR3 region has 13 residues.

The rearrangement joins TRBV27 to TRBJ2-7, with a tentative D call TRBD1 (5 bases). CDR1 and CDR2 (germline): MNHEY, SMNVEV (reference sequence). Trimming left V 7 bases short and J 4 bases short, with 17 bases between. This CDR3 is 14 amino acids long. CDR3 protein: CASKGIFSEYEQYF. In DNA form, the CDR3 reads TGTGCCAGCAAGGGGATCTTCTCTGAGTACGAGCAGTACTTC.